The 26 T cell receptor beta chains below were found in one sample sequenced in a study of blood T cell repertoires in COVID-19. Clones were read by immunoSEQ multiplex PCR, and TCRdb kept only the in-frame ones, dropping some. The data show 44,000 or so clones, around 85% seen once. Sequencing was performed on peripheral blood. Every receptor here comes from a human donor in a cohort sampled during active COVID-19.

This clone ranks as medium-sized (0.01 to 0.1%). V and J are TRBV6-1 and TRBJ1-5; TRBD1 agrees at 12 bases. With V trimmed by 2 bases and J by 7 bases, 9 bases remained unmatched. The CDR3 is 17 residues long. Per germline, CDR1 MNHNS and CDR2 SASEGT. This chain's CDR3 is CASSERGTGGFSQPQHF. The DNA of the CDR3 is TGTGCCAGCAGTGAACGGGGGACAGGGGGCTTCTCACAGCCCCAGCATTTT.

The chain is built from TRBV9 and TRBJ1-2; 7 nucleotides align to TRBD1. V lost 0 bases to trimming and J lost 4 bases; unmatched junction nucleotides: 6. Germline V gene data show CDR1 as SGDLS and CDR2 as YYNGEE. The CDR3 sequence is 15 residues long. DNA for the CDR3: TGTGCCAGCAGCGTAGGAGGGGGCAGCGGCTATGGCTACACCTTC. Protein sequence: CASSVGGGSGYGYTF.

The chain is built from TRBV12-3 or TRBV12-4 and TRBJ1-2; D unresolved. Trimming left V 1 base short and J 4 bases short, with 7 bases between. The CDR3 consists of 13 residues. As DNA, the CDR3 is TGTGCCAGCAGTTTAGGCACAATCTATGGCTACACCTTC. It translates to CASSLGTIYGYTF.

This rearrangement joins TRBV5-1 to TRBJ1-2; 10 bases agree with TRBD1. Looked up from germline, CDR1 is SGHRS and CDR2 is YFSETQ. The CDR3 has 15 amino acids. Germline trimming cut 0 bases from V and 4 bases from J; bases unmatched to any gene: 3. CDR3 nucleotides: TGCGCCAGCAGCTTGGGGACAGGGGGTGCCTATGGCTACACCTTC. It specifies CASSLGTGGAYGYTF. Together with reference TRBV5-1 and TRBJ1-2, the CDR3 gives the full variable domain: KAGVTQTPRYLIKTRGQQVTLSCSPISGHRSVSWYQQTPGQGLQFLFEYFSETQRNKGNFPGRFSGRQFSNSRSEMNVSTLELGDSALYLCASSLGTGGAYGYTFGSGTRLTVV.

The chain is built from TRBV19 and TRBJ2-2; D is undetermined. The CDR3 length is 15 residues. Deletions cut 6 bases from V and 5 bases from J, with 16 bases between. CDR1 and CDR2 (germline): LNHDA, SQIVND (reference sequence). The chain's CDR3 is CASSPSGGETGELFF. CDR3 in DNA: TGTGCCAGTAGCCCTAGTGGTGGCGAAACCGGGGAGCTGTTTTTT. Drawing the rest from reference TRBV19 and TRBJ2-2, the complete variable domain is DGGITQSPKYLFRKEGQNVTLSCEQNLNHDAMYWYRQDPGQGLRLIYYSQIVNDFQKGDIAEGYSVSREKKESFPLTVTSAQKNPTAFYLCASSPSGGETGELFFGEGSRLTVL.

The V and J genes are TRBV3-1 (or the pseudogene TRBV3-2) and TRBJ1-2; unclear D gene. The length of the CDR3 is 16 residues. Trimming took off 4 bases at V and 4 bases at J, with 19 bases between the two ends. Germline lookup yields CDR1 LGHDT and CDR2 YNNKEL (reference sequence). CDR3 coding DNA: TGTGCCAGCAGCCTAAGAGGGTTTCAGGAGATCTATGGCTACACCTTC. It is translated as CASSLRGFQEIYGYTF.

V gene TRBV2 combines with J gene TRBJ2-7, with a weak D call TRBD1 (5 bases). Trimming took 6 bases from V and 1 from J, leaving 7 bases between them. The CDR3 runs to 12 residues. Germline V gene sequence: CDR1 SNHLY, CDR2 FYNNEI. CDR3 nucleotide sequence: TGTGCCAGCAGCGACAGTTCCTACGAGCAGTACTTC. Residues: CASSDSSYEQYF. Based on the CDR3 plus reference TRBV2 and TRBJ2-7, the full variable domain is EPEVTQTPSHQVTQMGQEVILRCVPISNHLYFYWYRQILGQKVEFLVSFYNNEISEKSEIFDDQFSVERPDGSNFTLKIRSTKLEDSAMYFCASSDSSYEQYFGPGTRLTVT.

As to this clone: One junction end disagrees with the germline gene, perhaps due to a read error. This sequence joins TRBV7-7 and TRBJ2-5, with D possibly matching TRBD2 (6 bases). The CDR3 contains 15 residues. Germline V gene lookup returns CDR1 SSHAT and CDR2 FNYEAQ (reference sequence). The CDR3 here is CASSLRRGNQETQYF. The CDR3 DNA follows: TGTGCTAGCAGCTTGCGGCGGGGAAACCAAGAGACCCAGTACTTC.

The chain employs TRBV6-5 and TRBJ1-2; TRBD1 matches 9 bases. The trim removed 4 bases at V and 6 bases at J, leaving 6 bases unmatched. In germline, CDR1 is MNHEY, CDR2 SVGAGI. The CDR3 spans 14 residues. The CDR3 sequence: CASSSQGARNGYTF. The CDR3 nucleotides read TGTGCCAGCAGTTCACAGGGGGCCAGGAATGGCTACACCTTC.

The chain joins TRBV6-6 to TRBJ2-3, with 7 nucleotides matching TRBD2. Germline V gives CDR1 MNHNY, CDR2 SVGAGI (reference sequence). The CDR3 length is 15 residues. The J segment lost 4 bases and the V segment lost 7 bases, leaving 11 bases of the junction unmatched. The CDR3 sequence is CASNGAGVESDTQYF. The CDR3 nucleotides are TGTGCCAGCAATGGCGCGGGGGTAGAGTCAGATACGCAGTATTTT.

Comment on this clone: The junction shows a germline mismatch at one end, possibly a read error. The chain combines TRBV6-5 with TRBJ1-3; the match to TRBD1 covers 9 bases. Looked up from germline, CDR1 is MNHEY and CDR2 is SVGAGI. CDR3 size: 13 residues. The CDR3 protein is CASSQGQGWFLDF. CDR3 in DNA: TGTGCCAGCAGTCAGGGACAGGGATGGTTCTTAGATTTT.

The DNA for the CDR3 is TGTGCCAGCAGCGTAGCCCGCGGCTCCTACAATGAGCAGTTCTTC. It codes for CASSVARGSYNEQFF. The chain carries TRBV9 and TRBJ2-1; no reliable D call. The CDR3 is 15 amino acids. Trimming left V 0 bases short and J 0 bases short, with 7 bases between. In germline, CDR1 is SGDLS, CDR2 YYNGEE.

The chain couples TRBV7-2 to TRBJ2-5, with D perhaps matching TRBD1 (6 bases). This CDR3 spans 14 amino acids. V was shortened by 3 bases and J by 4 bases, with 12 bases between the two germline ends. Germline V CDR1 and CDR2: SGHTA, FQGNSA. CDR3 sequence (DNA): TGTGCCAGCAGCTTTAGCAGGGGCGGAGAGACCCAGTACTTC. Encoded protein: CASSFSRGGETQYF.

The chain recombines TRBV11-2 with TRBJ2-7; a weak D match, TRBD1 (5 bases). CDR3 length equals 15 residues. Trimming took 1 base from V and 5 from J, leaving 15 bases between them. Germline V gene lookup returns CDR1 SGHAT and CDR2 FQNNGV. The CDR3 loop reads CASSLAAGGADEQYF. CDR3 nucleotides: TGTGCCAGCAGCTTAGCCGCTGGTGGGGCAGACGAGCAGTACTTC.

The V and J genes are TRBV7-9 and TRBJ1-5; 8 bases agree with TRBD1. The CDR3 spans 16 residues. Germline CDR1 SEHNR, CDR2 FQNEAQ (reference sequence). The J segment lost 6 bases and the V segment lost 5 bases, leaving 12 bases of the junction unmatched. The CDR3 DNA is TGTGCCAGCAGCCGAACCGGACAGGGACTCGGTCAGCCCCAGCATTTT. Protein: CASSRTGQGLGQPQHF.

The CDR3 sequence: CASSLVGGPLSYNEQFF. DNA for the CDR3: TGTGCCAGCAGCTTGGTCGGGGGGCCCCTATCCTACAATGAGCAGTTCTTC. The genes are TRBV5-4 and TRBJ2-1, with D possibly TRBD2 on 7 matching bases. Trimming stripped 0 bases from V and 1 base from J, with 14 bases between. The germline V gene encodes CDR1 SGHNT and CDR2 YYREEE (reference sequence). The CDR3 totals 17 residues.

The rearrangement joins TRBV5-1 to TRBJ2-5; weak D call: TRBD2 (6 bases). There are 14 residues in the CDR3. Germline-derived CDR1 and CDR2 are SGHRS and YFSETQ. Trimming cost V 3 bases and J 4 bases, with 13 bases left between them. The CDR3 DNA reads TGCGCCAGCAGCTGGGGGGAAACTACAGAGACCCAGTACTTC. It encodes CASSWGETTETQYF.

This sequence joins TRBV7-8 and TRBJ1-3; 10 bases are a match to TRBD1. CDR3 length: 16 amino acids. CDR1 is SGHVS and CDR2 is FQNEAQ in the germline V gene. V dropped 2 bases and J dropped 4; count of bases not matched to a gene: 5. CDR3 DNA: TGTGCCAGCAGCTTACAAGGGACAGGGGAGGGAAACACCATATATTTT. Protein: CASSLQGTGEGNTIYF.

This chain connects TRBV29-1 to TRBJ2-1; 16 bases match TRBD2. The V and J ends lost 6 bases and 12 bases, in that order; junction bases with no gene match: 17. CDR3 length equals 17 residues. Germline lookup yields CDR1 SQVTM and CDR2 ANQGSEA. DNA of the CDR3: TGCAGCGTGCCAACCGGAGGCGGGACTAGCGGGGGGGACGCGCAGTTCTTC. Its protein product is CSVPTGGGTSGGDAQFF.

This clone came up once. This chain connects TRBV3-1 (or the pseudogene TRBV3-2) to TRBJ1-1; 10 bases align to TRBD1. The germline V gene encodes CDR1 LGHDT and CDR2 YNNKEL (reference sequence). The J segment lost 7 bases and the V segment lost 4 bases, leaving 3 bases of the junction unmatched. The CDR3 loop spans 13 amino acids. The DNA for the CDR3 is TGTGCCAGCAGCCCGACAGGGGGCGGTGAAGCTTTCTTT. Translation gives CASSPTGGGEAFF.

The chain links TRBV6-5 to TRBJ2-7; D might be TRBD2 (5 bases). With 6 bases removed from V and 3 bases from J, the gap between germline ends came to 9 bases. Germline V lookup: CDR1 MNHEY, CDR2 SVGAGI. The CDR3 runs to 12 residues. DNA of the CDR3: TGTGCCAGCAGCCGGGATTTCTACGAGCAGTACTTC. It encodes CASSRDFYEQYF.

The chain employs TRBV7-2 and TRBJ2-6; D call uncertain. The length of the CDR3 is 15 residues. The germline V gene has CDR1 SGHTA and CDR2 FQGNSA. V was cut by 5 bases and J by 1 base, with 9 bases left in between. CDR3 sequence: CASSHFLSGANVLTF. The DNA of the CDR3 is TGTGCCAGCAGCCACTTCCTATCTGGGGCCAACGTCCTGACTTTC.

This chain uses TRBV24-1 with TRBJ2-1, with a possible D match to TRBD1 (7 bases). Trimming removed 4 bases at V and 3 bases at J, with 15 bases between. Germline assignment: CDR1 KGHDR and CDR2 SFDVKD. This CDR3 spans 16 amino acids. DNA of the CDR3: TGTGCCACCAGTGACTCGTCAGGGGGGCACTACAATGAGCAGTTCTTC. Amino acids: CATSDSSGGHYNEQFF.

The J gene is TRBJ1-1, the V gene TRBV19; D may be TRBD1 (6 bases). Between the trimmed V and J ends, which lost 5 bases and 0 bases, there was a span of 10 bases. CDR3 size: 14 residues. Germline V gives CDR1 LNHDA, CDR2 SQIVND (reference sequence). The CDR3 DNA is TGTGCCAGTAGTCCTTGGACAGTGAACACTGAAGCTTTCTTT. Amino acid sequence: CASSPWTVNTEAFF.

A single count supports this clone. V and J are TRBV9 and TRBJ2-1, with TRBD2 matching 13 bases. This CDR3 has 16 amino acids. Trimming cost V 2 bases and J 5 bases; bases outside gene matches: 4. Looked up from germline, CDR1 is SGDLS and CDR2 is YYNGEE. This CDR3 is CASSVTSGGANNEQFF. In nucleotides, the CDR3 is TGTGCCAGCAGCGTTACTAGCGGGGGGGCAAACAATGAGCAGTTCTTC.

V gene TRBV20-1 combines with J gene TRBJ1-2; D may be TRBD1 (5 bases). V lost 5 bases, J lost 8 bases, and 12 bases lay in between. The CDR3 sequence is 11 residues long. Germline CDR1 DFQATT, CDR2 SNEGSKA (reference sequence). The CDR3 here is CSARGTRGYTF. CDR3 sequence (DNA): TGCAGTGCTCGGGGGACGAGGGGCTACACCTTC.